The 9 T cell receptor beta chains below all came from one sample that was sequenced in a study of T cells in localized non-small cell lung cancer. Assay: immunoSEQ multiplex PCR; the TCRdb copy retains only in-frame clones and omits some. Among about 25,000 clones, about 91% were seen once, and the ten largest hold roughly 9.9%. The source material was peripheral blood mononuclear cells, sampled before any cancer treatment. The receptors were gathered from a woman aged 35-75 years with stage III lung adenocarcinoma.

V usage is TRBV7-9 and J usage is TRBJ2-4; D is perhaps TRBD1 (5 bases). The ends were cut back, 5 bases at V and 1 base at J, with 9 bases in the middle. CDR1 SEHNR and CDR2 FQNEAQ come from the germline V gene (reference sequence). This CDR3 is built from 14 residues. The CDR3 DNA sequence: TGTGCCAGCAGCAATCCAGGGGCCAAAAACATTCAGTACTTC. It specifies CASSNPGAKNIQYF.

This chain links TRBV7-2 with TRBJ2-2, with D uncertain. Germline V gene sequence: CDR1 SGHTA, CDR2 FQGNSA. Trimming took off 1 base at V and 6 bases at J, with 9 bases between the two ends. This CDR3 is built from 14 residues. The CDR3 bases are TGTGCCAGCAGCTTAGACCGGTTGTCCGGGGAGCTGTTTTTT. Its translation: CASSLDRLSGELFF.

The chain has TRBV7-6 and TRBJ1-4; 7 bases map to TRBD1. Germline V gene data show CDR1 as SGHVS and CDR2 as FNYEAQ. V lost 2 bases and J lost 8; bases outside the gene matches: 17. The CDR3 extends over 18 amino acids. The chain's CDR3 is CASSLSILTGARWEKLFF. Here the CDR3 DNA reads TGTGCCAGCAGCTTATCAATACTTACAGGGGCGAGGTGGGAAAAACTGTTTTTT.

The chain recombines TRBV6-5 with TRBJ1-2; D uncertain. V was pared by 0 bases and J by 5 bases, with 10 bases between. CDR3 size: 14 residues. Per germline, CDR1 MNHEY and CDR2 SVGAGI. CDR3 DNA: TGTGCCAGCAGTTACTCGGCACTGACTTATGGCTACACCTTC. This translates into CASSYSALTYGYTF.

This clone has a single count. The V gene is TRBV6-5, the J gene TRBJ2-1; 8 bases are shared with TRBD2. There are 15 residues in the CDR3. V was clipped by 2 bases and J by 4 bases; unmatched bases: 4. CDR1 and CDR2 (germline): MNHEY, SVGAGI. The CDR3 loop reads CASSYRVAGYNEQFF. CDR3 bases: TGTGCCAGCAGTTACCGGGTAGCGGGATACAATGAGCAGTTCTTC.

The chain combines TRBV10-2 with TRBJ2-7, with no clear D. Per germline, CDR1 WSHSY and CDR2 SAAADI. Between the trimmed V and J ends, which lost 6 bases and 2 bases, there was a span of 17 bases. This CDR3 region has 15 residues. CDR3 region: CASRVIHGQTYEQYF. The CDR3 bases are TGCGCCAGCAGAGTTATCCACGGCCAGACCTACGAGCAGTACTTC.

Only one count was recorded for this clone. This rearrangement joins TRBV18 to TRBJ1-3; TRBD1 might be the D (6 bases). This CDR3 has 17 residues. V was shortened by 3 bases and J by 0 bases, with 15 bases between the two germline ends. The germline CDR1 and CDR2 sequences are KGHSH and LQKENI. The CDR3: CASSPPGQSRSGNTIYF. CDR3 DNA sequence: TGTGCCAGCTCACCTCCCGGACAGTCTCGCTCTGGAAACACCATATATTTT.

In nucleotides, the CDR3 is TGTGCCAGCTCACAAGGACAGGAGGGTGGCTACACCTTC. Amino acids: CASSQGQEGGYTF. The chain recombines TRBV18 with TRBJ1-2; the match to TRBD1 covers 7 bases. This CDR3 is 13 amino acids long. Per the germline V gene, CDR1 is KGHSH and CDR2 is LQKENI. The trim removed 4 bases at V and 7 bases at J, leaving 6 bases unmatched.

The rearrangement joins TRBV5-1 to TRBJ1-3, with D possibly TRBD1 on 5 matching bases. Trimming removed 4 bases at V and 0 bases at J, with 11 bases between. The CDR3 totals 15 residues. CDR1 SGHRS and CDR2 YFSETQ come from the germline V gene. This CDR3 is CASSPGTGSGNTIYF. The CDR3 DNA follows: TGCGCCAGCAGCCCTGGGACCGGCTCTGGAAACACCATATATTTT.